This note documents a single T cell receptor beta chain sequence. Its antigen is unknown. This specimen belongs to a study of graft-versus-host responses after intestinal transplantation. Sequencing used immunoSEQ multiplex PCR; TCRdb keeps in-frame clones, though not all of them. Of 25,000 to 30,000 clones in the sample, 82% were seen once. The CDR3 consists of 15 residues. With V trimmed by 5 bases and J by 2 bases, 5 bases remained unmatched. Germline values: CDR1 LNHDA, CDR2 SQIVND (reference sequence). The chain couples TRBV19 to TRBJ1-5; 8 bases fit TRBD1. This clonotype was sampled from a human donor who received an intestinal transplant. Specimen: unstimulated CD4+ T cells sorted from spleen or lymph node cells, collected before intestinal transplant. CDR3: CASSYRGYGNQPQHF. CDR3 nucleotides: TGTGCCAGTAGTTACAGGGGGTATGGCAATCAGCCCCAGCATTTT.